This is a list of T cell receptor beta chains from one sample in a study of technical replicates of blood from a handful of donors. Produced via immunoSEQ multiplex PCR; TCRdb's table is partial and in-frame only. The data show more than 90,000 clones, with approximately 94% seen just once and 0.23% held by the top ten. The sample consisted of T cells isolated from PBMCs. These receptors all come from a human donor in good health. Each CDR3 is given with its conserved first and last residue. Each record gives: D gene, V gene, clone size, J gene, CDR3 DNA, CDR3 protein. A D gene is named only where the DNA matches it firmly. Size values are once, few and many counts, or a class for expanded clones, and some rows have none.

>TRBD2|TRBV10-3|once|TRBJ2-4
TGTGCCACCGGGGGGGTGGATTCGGGGGCGAAAAACATTCAGTACTTC
CATGGVDSGAKNIQYF
>-|TRBV5-4|-|TRBJ2-5
TGTGCCAGCAGCTTGACTACTAGTCTGAGCGAGACCCAGTACTTC
CASSLTTSLSETQYF
>TRBD1|TRBV27|-|TRBJ2-1
TGTGCCAGCAGCGGGACAGGGTTTTCCGGGGGATCCTACAATGAGCAGTTCTTC
CASSGTGFSGGSYNEQFF
>-|TRBV29-1|-|TRBJ1-2
TGCAGCACACGGGCCCTACAGGGACCAATGGTTGGCTACACCTTC
CSTRALQGPMVGYTF
>-|TRBV9|once|TRBJ1-3
TGTGCCAGCAGCGAGGGGCCGGATGGAAACACCATATATTTT
CASSEGPDGNTIYF
>TRBD1|TRBV4-2|-|TRBJ1-3
TGTGCCAGCAGCCATGTTACCCCCGGGACAGACTCTGGAAACACCATATATTTT
CASSHVTPGTDSGNTIYF
>-|TRBV5-1|once|TRBJ2-2
TGCGCCAGCAGCTTGACAGTCTCGAACACCGGGGAGCTGTTTTTT
CASSLTVSNTGELFF
>TRBD1|TRBV11-3|-|TRBJ2-7
TGTGCCAGCAGCTACCGGGGACAGGGGCACTACGAGCAGTACTTC
CASSYRGQGHYEQYF
>-|TRBV7-9|-|TRBJ1-1
TGTGCCAGCAGCTTAAACAGGGACACTGAAGCTTTCTTT
CASSLNRDTEAFF
>-|TRBV7-2|once|TRBJ2-7
TGTGCCAGCAGCTTAGGGCGGGCGCTACACTACGAGCAGTACTTC
CASSLGRALHYEQYF
>TRBD2|TRBV6-1|-|TRBJ2-5
TGTGCCAGCAGTGAAGCGCCCGTGGATCCGGGACTAGCGGGGGGACAAGAGACCCAGTACTTC
CASSEAPVDPGLAGGQETQYF
>TRBD2|TRBV7-6|-|TRBJ2-1
TGTGCCAGCAGCTTAGCGGCACTAGCGGGGGGATCCTACAATGAGCAGTTCTTC
CASSLAALAGGSYNEQFF
>-|TRBV5-6|once|TRBJ1-1
TGTGCCAGCAGCGGGGGGGCGCGGAGGTACGTTGAAGCTTTCTTT
CASSGGARRYVEAFF
>-|TRBV5-1|-|TRBJ2-7
TGCGCCAGCAGTCACGGACAGGAGGGGGTTTACGAGCAGTACTTC
CASSHGQEGVYEQYF
>TRBD1|TRBV19|-|TRBJ1-2
TGTGCCAGTAGACCCCGAGCGGACAGGGGGCACGGCTACACCTTC
CASRPRADRGHGYTF
>TRBD1|TRBV11-3|-|TRBJ2-7
TGTGCCAGCAGCACCAGGGACAGCGCCTACGAGCAGTACTTC
CASSTRDSAYEQYF
>-|TRBV11-3|-|TRBJ2-5
TGTGCCAGCAGCCCCGGACTGCTACAAGAGACCCAGTACTTC
CASSPGLLQETQYF
>-|TRBV5-6|once|TRBJ1-5
TGTGCCAGCAGCTTAGGAGCAGGGAGCAATCAGCCCCAGCATTTT
CASSLGAGSNQPQHF
>-|TRBV6-1|once|TRBJ2-7
TGTGCCAGCAGATCGACAGGAGTACCCTACGAGCAGTACTTC
CASRSTGVPYEQYF
>TRBD2|TRBV6-1|-|TRBJ2-1
TGTGCCAGCCTAACTAGCGGGGGTAACAATGAGCAGTTCTTC
CASLTSGGNNEQFF
>-|TRBV30|-|TRBJ2-7
TGTGCCTGGAGTGTACTGCCAGGGCCCTACGAGCAGTACTTC
CAWSVLPGPYEQYF
>-|TRBV19|-|TRBJ1-1
TGTGCCGCGGGGGGCAGGGGGAACACTGAAGCTTTCTTT
CAAGGRGNTEAFF
>TRBD2|TRBV29-1|-|TRBJ2-1
TGCAGCGTTGAACTAGCGGGGCTTTCCTACAATGAGCAGTTCTTC
CSVELAGLSYNEQFF
>-|TRBV5-6|-|TRBJ1-5
TGTGCCAGCAGCTTGGATGGGAGGGTCCAGCCCCAGCATTTT
CASSLDGRVQPQHF
>TRBD1|TRBV18|-|TRBJ1-3
TGTGCCAGCTCAAGGGACAGGGCTGAAAACACCATATATTTT
CASSRDRAENTIYF
>-|TRBV19|-|TRBJ1-1
TGTGCCAGTAGTAAACGGAGGGAGGGTATCACTGAAGCTTTCTTT
CASSKRREGITEAFF
>-|TRBV27|once|TRBJ2-6
TGTGCCAGCGGAAGGGGTACGGGGGCCAACGTCCTGACTTTC
CASGRGTGANVLTF
>-|TRBV4-1|-|TRBJ1-4
TGCGCCAGCAGCCACCAATTGTGGGGCGATGAAAAACTGTTTTTT
CASSHQLWGDEKLFF
>TRBD1|TRBV5-1|-|TRBJ1-4
TGCGCCAGCAGCGAAGGGACAGGGGAATATTATGAAAAACTGTTTTTT
CASSEGTGEYYEKLFF
>TRBD2|TRBV6-1|-|TRBJ2-7
TGTGCCAGCAGTCGACTAGCGGGAGGGCTCGAGCAGTACTTC
CASSRLAGGLEQYF
>-|TRBV5-1|-|TRBJ2-5
TGCGCCAGCAGCTTGGCTGGAGCGTTAGGAGGAGAGACCCAGTACTTC
CASSLAGALGGETQYF
>-|TRBV27|-|TRBJ2-7
TGTGCCAGCAGCTCCGACAGTATCGAGCAGTACTTC
CASSSDSIEQYF
>TRBD1|TRBV7-9|-|TRBJ2-2
TGTGCCAGCAGCTCTTTGACCGGGACAGGGGGCACCGGGGAGCTGTTTTTT
CASSSLTGTGGTGELFF
>TRBD1|TRBV28|-|TRBJ1-2
TGTGCCAGCAGTCCCGGGACAGGGAGGGATAACTATGGCTACACCTTC
CASSPGTGRDNYGYTF
>-|TRBV25-1|-|TRBJ1-3
TGTGCCAGCAGTGAATCGTTAAGAAACACCATATATTTT
CASSESLRNTIYF
>-|TRBV4-1|-|TRBJ1-1
TGCGCCAGCAGCCAAACATCGGGGGTTGAAGCTTTCTTT
CASSQTSGVEAFF
>TRBD2|TRBV4-1|-|TRBJ2-1
TGCGCCAGCAGCCTTCAGGCTGGACTAGCGGACTACAATGAGCAGTTCTTC
CASSLQAGLADYNEQFF
>-|TRBV7-8|-|TRBJ2-1
TGTGCCAGCAGCTTCGTTGCGTTCGGGGGCAATGAGCAGTTCTTC
CASSFVAFGGNEQFF
>TRBD1|TRBV6-1|-|TRBJ1-2
TGTGCCAGCAAGACGGGACAGAACTATGGCTACACCTTC
CASKTGQNYGYTF
>TRBD2|TRBV4-1|-|TRBJ2-7
TGCGCCAGCAGCCCCCGACTAGCGGGAGTCTACGAGCAGTACTTC
CASSPRLAGVYEQYF
>-|TRBV2|-|TRBJ2-5
TGTGCCAGCAGTGGTGGCAGTCAAGAGACCCAGTACTTC
CASSGGSQETQYF
>TRBD1|TRBV13|-|TRBJ2-7
TGTGCCAGCAGCTTGGGGACAGGGGGTGGCGAGCAGTACTTC
CASSLGTGGGEQYF
>-|TRBV10-3|-|TRBJ2-1
TGTGCCATCAGTGTCATGGGGGCCCAGGGCTCCTACAATGAGCAGTTCTTC
CAISVMGAQGSYNEQFF
>TRBD2|TRBV10-2|once|TRBJ2-5
TGCGCCAGCACCTGGGGGGGTCAAGAGACCCAGTACTTC
CASTWGGQETQYF
>-|TRBV15|-|TRBJ1-6
TGTGCCACCAGCAGAGAGTGGGTGGACAGCTATAATTCACCCCTCCACTTT
CATSREWVDSYNSPLHF
>TRBD2|TRBV5-4|once|TRBJ2-3
TGTGCCAGCAGCTTGGTTTCTTTGCGGGAGGCGGGGGCAGATACGCAGTATTTT
CASSLVSLREAGADTQYF
>TRBD1|TRBV11-3|-|TRBJ2-1
TGTGCCAGCAGCTTAAGGGACAGGGGGCAGAGGTACAATGAGCAGTTCTTC
CASSLRDRGQRYNEQFF
>TRBD2|TRBV27|-|TRBJ2-2
TGTGCCAGCAGTTCCGGGACTACGAACACCGGGGAGCTGTTTTTT
CASSSGTTNTGELFF
>TRBD1|TRBV6-1|-|TRBJ2-3
TGTGCCAGCAGTGAAACAGGGGGCCCAGATACGCAGTATTTT
CASSETGGPDTQYF
>-|TRBV4-1|-|TRBJ2-2
TGCGCCAGCAGTCCGGGAGTAATATCCGGGGAGCTGTTTTTT
CASSPGVISGELFF
>-|TRBV2|-|TRBJ2-1
TGTGCCAGCCTCGAAGAGACTAGCTCCTACAATGAGCAGTTCTTC
CASLEETSSYNEQFF
>TRBD1|TRBV6-5|-|TRBJ2-3
TGTGCCAGCAGCAAGGACCGGGACAGAATATATACGCAGTATTTT
CASSKDRDRIYTQYF
>-|TRBV10-3|-|TRBJ1-4
TGTGCCACCGGGACACCAACTAATGAAAAACTGTTTTTT
CATGTPTNEKLFF
>-|TRBV14|-|TRBJ2-5
TGTGCCAGCAGCCAGAGCCAAGATGCCCAAGAGACCCAGTACTTC
CASSQSQDAQETQYF
>TRBD2|TRBV27|-|TRBJ2-1
TGTGCCAGCAGTCAACTAGCGGGAGGAGGTGATGAGCAGTTCTTC
CASSQLAGGGDEQFF
>TRBD1|TRBV5-8|-|TRBJ1-5
TGTGCCAGCAGCTTATGGACAGGTCCAGGCAATCAGCCCCAGCATTTT
CASSLWTGPGNQPQHF
>TRBD1|TRBV11-2|-|TRBJ2-3
TGTGCCAGCAGGACCGGGACAGGGGGCCCTATACTCCGCACAGATACGCAGTATTTT
CASRTGTGGPILRTDTQYF
>-|TRBV2|-|TRBJ2-3
TGTGCCAGCAGTGGCCCAGGGGTCGGCACAGATACGCAGTATTTT
CASSGPGVGTDTQYF
>-|TRBV19|-|TRBJ2-1
TGTGCCAGTAGTGGCTCCAGCAATGAGCAGTTCTTC
CASSGSSNEQFF